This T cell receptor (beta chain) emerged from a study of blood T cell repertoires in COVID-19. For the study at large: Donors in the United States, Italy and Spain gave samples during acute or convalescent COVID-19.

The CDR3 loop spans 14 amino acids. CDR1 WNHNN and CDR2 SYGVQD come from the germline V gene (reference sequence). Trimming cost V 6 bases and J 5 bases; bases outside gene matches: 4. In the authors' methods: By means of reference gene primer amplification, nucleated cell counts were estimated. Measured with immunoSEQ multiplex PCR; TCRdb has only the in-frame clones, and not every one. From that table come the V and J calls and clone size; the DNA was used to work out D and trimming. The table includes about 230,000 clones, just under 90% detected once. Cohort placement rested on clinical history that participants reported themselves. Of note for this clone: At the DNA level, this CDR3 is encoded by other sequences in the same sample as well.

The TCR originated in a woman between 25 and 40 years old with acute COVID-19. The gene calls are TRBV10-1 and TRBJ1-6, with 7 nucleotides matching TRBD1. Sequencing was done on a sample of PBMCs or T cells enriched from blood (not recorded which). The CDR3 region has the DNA TGCGCCAGCAGCCGGGACAGAGATAATTCACCCCTCCACTTT. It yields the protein CASSRDRDNSPLHF.